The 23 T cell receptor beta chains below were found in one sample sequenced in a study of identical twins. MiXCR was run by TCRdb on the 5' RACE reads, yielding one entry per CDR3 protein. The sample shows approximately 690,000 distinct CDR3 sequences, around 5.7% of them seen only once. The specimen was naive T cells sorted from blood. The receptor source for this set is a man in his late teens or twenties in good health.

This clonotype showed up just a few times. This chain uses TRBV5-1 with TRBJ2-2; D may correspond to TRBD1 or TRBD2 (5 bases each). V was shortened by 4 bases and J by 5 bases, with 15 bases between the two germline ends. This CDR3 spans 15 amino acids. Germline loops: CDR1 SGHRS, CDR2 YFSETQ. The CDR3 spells CASSQRDPGTGELFF. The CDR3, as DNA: TGCGCCAGCAGCCAACGGGACCCGGGGACCGGGGAGCTGTTTTTT. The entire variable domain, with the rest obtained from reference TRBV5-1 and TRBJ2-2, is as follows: KAGVTQTPRYLIKTRGQQVTLSCSPISGHRSVSWYQQTPGQGLQFLFEYFSETQRNKGNFPGRFSGRQFSNSRSEMNVSTLELGDSALYLCASSQRDPGTGELFFGEGSRLTVL.

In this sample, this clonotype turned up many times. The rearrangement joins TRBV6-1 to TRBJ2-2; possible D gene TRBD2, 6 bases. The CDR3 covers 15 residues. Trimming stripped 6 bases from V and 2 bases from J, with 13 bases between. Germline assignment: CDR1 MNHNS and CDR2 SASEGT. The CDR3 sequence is CASSTSPLNTGELFF. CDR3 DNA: TGTGCCAGCAGCACTAGCCCCCTTAACACCGGGGAGCTGTTTTTT.

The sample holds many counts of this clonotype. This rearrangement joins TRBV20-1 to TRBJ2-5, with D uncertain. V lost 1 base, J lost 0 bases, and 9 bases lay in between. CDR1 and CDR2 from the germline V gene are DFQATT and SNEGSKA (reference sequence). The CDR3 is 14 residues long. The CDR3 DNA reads TGCAGTGCTAGAGTAGGAAGGTACCAAGAGACCCAGTACTTC. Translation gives CSARVGRYQETQYF.

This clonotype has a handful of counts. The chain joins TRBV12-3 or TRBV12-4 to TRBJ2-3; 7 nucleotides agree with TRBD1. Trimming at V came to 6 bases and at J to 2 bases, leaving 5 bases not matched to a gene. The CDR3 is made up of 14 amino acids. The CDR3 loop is CASRWTGITDTQYF. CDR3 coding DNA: TGTGCCAGCAGATGGACAGGAATCACAGATACGCAGTATTTT.

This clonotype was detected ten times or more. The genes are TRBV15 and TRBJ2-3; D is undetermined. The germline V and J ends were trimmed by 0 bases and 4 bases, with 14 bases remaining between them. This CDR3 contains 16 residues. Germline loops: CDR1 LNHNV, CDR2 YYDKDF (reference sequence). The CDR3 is CATSREIVQAADTQYF. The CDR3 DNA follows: TGTGCCACCAGCAGAGAAATTGTTCAGGCTGCAGATACGCAGTATTTT.

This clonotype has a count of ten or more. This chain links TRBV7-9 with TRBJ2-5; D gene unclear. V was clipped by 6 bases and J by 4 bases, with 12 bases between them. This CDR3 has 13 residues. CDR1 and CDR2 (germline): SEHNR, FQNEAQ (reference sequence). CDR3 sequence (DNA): TGTGCCAGCAGTTTTACAGAGGCAGAGACCCAGTACTTC. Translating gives CASSFTEAETQYF.

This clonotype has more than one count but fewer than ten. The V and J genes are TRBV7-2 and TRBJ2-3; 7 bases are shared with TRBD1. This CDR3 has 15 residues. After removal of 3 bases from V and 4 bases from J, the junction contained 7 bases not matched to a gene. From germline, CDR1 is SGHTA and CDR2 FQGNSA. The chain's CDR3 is CASSLTGWAPDTQYF. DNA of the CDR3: TGTGCCAGCAGCTTGACAGGGTGGGCTCCAGATACGCAGTATTTT.

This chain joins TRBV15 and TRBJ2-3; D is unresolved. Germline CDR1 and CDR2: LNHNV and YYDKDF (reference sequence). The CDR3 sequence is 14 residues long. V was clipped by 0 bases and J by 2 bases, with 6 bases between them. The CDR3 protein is CATSREEITDTQYF. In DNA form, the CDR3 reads TGTGCCACCAGCAGAGAGGAAATCACAGATACGCAGTATTTT.

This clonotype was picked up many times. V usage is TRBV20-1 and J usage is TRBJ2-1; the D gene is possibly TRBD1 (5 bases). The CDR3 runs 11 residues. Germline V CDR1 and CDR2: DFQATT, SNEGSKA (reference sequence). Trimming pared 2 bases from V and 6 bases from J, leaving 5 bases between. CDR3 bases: TGCAGTGCTAGACAGGGCAATGAGCAGTTCTTC. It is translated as CSARQGNEQFF.

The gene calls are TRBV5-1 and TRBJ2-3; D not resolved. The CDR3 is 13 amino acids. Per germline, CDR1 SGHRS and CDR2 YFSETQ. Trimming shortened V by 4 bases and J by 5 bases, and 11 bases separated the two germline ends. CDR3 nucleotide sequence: TGCGCCAGCAGCCCCTCCCCCGGAGATACGCAGTATTTT. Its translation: CASSPSPGDTQYF.

The CDR3 reads CASSLEPGTNTEAFF. In DNA form, the CDR3 reads TGTGCCAGCAGCTTAGAGCCTGGGACGAACACTGAAGCTTTCTTT. The rearrangement links TRBV7-9 to TRBJ1-1; weak D call: TRBD1 (5 bases). The germline V gene has CDR1 SEHNR and CDR2 FQNEAQ (reference sequence). The CDR3 runs to 15 residues. Trimming left V 1 base short and J 1 base short, with 10 bases between.

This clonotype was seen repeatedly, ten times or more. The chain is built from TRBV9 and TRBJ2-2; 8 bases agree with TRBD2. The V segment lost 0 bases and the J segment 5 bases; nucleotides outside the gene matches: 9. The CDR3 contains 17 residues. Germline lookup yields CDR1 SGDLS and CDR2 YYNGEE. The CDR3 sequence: CASSVGSPSGLTGELFF. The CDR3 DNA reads TGTGCCAGCAGCGTAGGCTCTCCTAGCGGGTTGACCGGGGAGCTGTTTTTT.

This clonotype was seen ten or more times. The CDR3 nucleotides read TGCGCCAGCAGCCCCGGGAGCGGCTATGGCTACACCTTC. This codes for CASSPGSGYGYTF. The chain is built from TRBV5-1 and TRBJ1-2; D gene uncertain. Per the germline V gene, CDR1 is SGHRS and CDR2 is YFSETQ. V lost 4 bases and J lost 4, with 11 bases in between. This CDR3 is 13 amino acids long. Based on the CDR3 plus reference TRBV5-1 and TRBJ1-2, the full variable domain is KAGVTQTPRYLIKTRGQQVTLSCSPISGHRSVSWYQQTPGQGLQFLFEYFSETQRNKGNFPGRFSGRQFSNSRSEMNVSTLELGDSALYLCASSPGSGYGYTFGSGTRLTVV.

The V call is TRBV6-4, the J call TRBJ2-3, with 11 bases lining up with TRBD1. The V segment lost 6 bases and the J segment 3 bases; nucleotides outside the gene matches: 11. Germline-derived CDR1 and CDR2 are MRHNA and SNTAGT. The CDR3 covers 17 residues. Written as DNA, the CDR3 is TGTGCCAGCAGCGAAACCGGGACAGGGGGAGTTACAGATACGCAGTATTTT. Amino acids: CASSETGTGGVTDTQYF.

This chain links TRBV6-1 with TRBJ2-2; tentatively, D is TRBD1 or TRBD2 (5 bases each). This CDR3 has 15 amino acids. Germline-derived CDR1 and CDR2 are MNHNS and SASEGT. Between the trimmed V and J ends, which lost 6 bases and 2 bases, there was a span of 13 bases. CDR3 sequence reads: CASSGRGANTGELFF. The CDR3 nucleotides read TGTGCCAGCAGCGGCAGAGGGGCTAACACCGGGGAGCTGTTTTTT.

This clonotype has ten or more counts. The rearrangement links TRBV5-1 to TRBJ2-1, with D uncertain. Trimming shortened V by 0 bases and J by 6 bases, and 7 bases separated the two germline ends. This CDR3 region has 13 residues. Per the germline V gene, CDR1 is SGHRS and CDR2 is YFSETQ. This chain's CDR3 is CASSLEGSNEQFF. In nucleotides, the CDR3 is TGCGCCAGCAGCTTGGAGGGAAGCAATGAGCAGTTCTTC.

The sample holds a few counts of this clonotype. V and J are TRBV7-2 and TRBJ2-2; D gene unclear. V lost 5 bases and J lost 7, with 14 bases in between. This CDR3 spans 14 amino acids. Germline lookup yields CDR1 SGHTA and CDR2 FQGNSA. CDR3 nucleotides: TGTGCCAGCAGCGCCTATAACTGGGACGGGGAGCTGTTTTTT. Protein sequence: CASSAYNWDGELFF.

The CDR3 loop is CASSLGSAGGVRAGTQYF. The CDR3 coding sequence is TGTGCCAGCAGCTTAGGGTCGGCGGGAGGCGTCCGAGCGGGGACCCAGTACTTC. The genes are TRBV11-1 and TRBJ2-5, with TRBD2 identical over 8 bases. CDR3 length: 18 residues. Trimming at V came to 1 base and at J to 7 bases, leaving 17 bases not matched to a gene. CDR1 is SGHAT, CDR2 FQDESV, per germline (reference sequence).

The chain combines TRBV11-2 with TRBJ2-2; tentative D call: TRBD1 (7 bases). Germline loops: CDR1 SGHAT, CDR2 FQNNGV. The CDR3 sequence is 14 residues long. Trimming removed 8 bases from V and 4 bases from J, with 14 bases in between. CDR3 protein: CASLRRGRTGELFF. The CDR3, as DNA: TGTGCCAGCCTTCGGAGGGGGCGCACCGGGGAGCTGTTTTTT.

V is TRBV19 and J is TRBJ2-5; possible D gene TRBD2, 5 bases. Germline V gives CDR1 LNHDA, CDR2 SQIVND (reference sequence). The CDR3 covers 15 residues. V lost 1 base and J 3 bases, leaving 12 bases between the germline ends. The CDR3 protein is CASSIVMSGKETQYF. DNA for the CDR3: TGTGCCAGTAGTATAGTCATGTCGGGGAAAGAGACCCAGTACTTC.

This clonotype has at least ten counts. CDR3 residues: CASSTGQGGEKLFF. CDR3 nucleotide sequence: TGCGCCAGCAGCACCGGACAGGGAGGCGAAAAACTGTTTTTT. The chain has TRBV5-1 and TRBJ1-4; 8 bases line up with TRBD1. The germline CDR1 and CDR2 sequences are SGHRS and YFSETQ. CDR3 length equals 14 residues. After removal of 4 bases from V and 8 bases from J, the junction contained 7 bases not matched to a gene.

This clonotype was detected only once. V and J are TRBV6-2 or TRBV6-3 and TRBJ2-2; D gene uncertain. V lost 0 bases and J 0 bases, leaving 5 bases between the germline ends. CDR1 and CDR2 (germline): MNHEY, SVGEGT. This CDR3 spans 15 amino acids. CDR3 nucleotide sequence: TGTGCCAGCAGTTACTCGGACGCGAACACCGGGGAGCTGTTTTTT. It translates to CASSYSDANTGELFF.

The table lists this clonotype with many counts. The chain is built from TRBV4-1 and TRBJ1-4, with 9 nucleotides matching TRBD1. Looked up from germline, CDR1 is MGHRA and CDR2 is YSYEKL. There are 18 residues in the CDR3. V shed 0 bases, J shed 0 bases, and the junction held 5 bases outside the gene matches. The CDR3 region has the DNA TGCGCCAGCAGCCAAGATCCGGGACAGGGTGCAACTAATGAAAAACTGTTTTTT. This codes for CASSQDPGQGATNEKLFF.